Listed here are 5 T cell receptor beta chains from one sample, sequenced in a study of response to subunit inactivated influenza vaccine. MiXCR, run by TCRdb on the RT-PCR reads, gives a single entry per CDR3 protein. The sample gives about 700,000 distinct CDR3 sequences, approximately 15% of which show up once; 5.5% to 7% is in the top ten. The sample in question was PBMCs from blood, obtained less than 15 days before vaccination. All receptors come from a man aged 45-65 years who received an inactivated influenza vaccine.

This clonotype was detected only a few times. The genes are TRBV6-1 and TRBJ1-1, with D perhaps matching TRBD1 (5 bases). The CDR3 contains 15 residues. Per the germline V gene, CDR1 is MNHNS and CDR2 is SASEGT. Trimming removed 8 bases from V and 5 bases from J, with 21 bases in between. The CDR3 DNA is TGTGCCAGCCGCTTCCCCGGGACCGGGGGGACTGAAGCTTTCTTT. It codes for CASRFPGTGGTEAFF.

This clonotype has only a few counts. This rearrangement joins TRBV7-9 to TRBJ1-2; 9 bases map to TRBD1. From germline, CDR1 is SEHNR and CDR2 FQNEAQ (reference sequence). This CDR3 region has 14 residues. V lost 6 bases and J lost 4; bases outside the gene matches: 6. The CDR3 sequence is CASRTGTGLYGYTF. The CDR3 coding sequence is TGTGCCAGCAGAACCGGGACAGGGCTCTATGGCTACACCTTC.

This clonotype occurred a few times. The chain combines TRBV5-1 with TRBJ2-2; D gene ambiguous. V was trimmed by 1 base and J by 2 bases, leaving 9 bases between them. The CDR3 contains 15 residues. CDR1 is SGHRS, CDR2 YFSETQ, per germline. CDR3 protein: CASSLQPDNTGELFF. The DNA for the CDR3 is TGCGCCAGCAGCTTGCAACCAGACAACACCGGGGAGCTGTTTTTT. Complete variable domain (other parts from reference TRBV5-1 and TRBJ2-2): KAGVTQTPRYLIKTRGQQVTLSCSPISGHRSVSWYQQTPGQGLQFLFEYFSETQRNKGNFPGRFSGRQFSNSRSEMNVSTLELGDSALYLCASSLQPDNTGELFFGEGSRLTVL.

In nucleotides, the CDR3 is TGTGCCTGGAGTGTAGGTGGGGGGGAATACAATGAGCAGTTCTTC. As protein: CAWSVGGGEYNEQFF. The chain uses TRBV30 and TRBJ2-1; 7 nucleotides line up with TRBD2. Trimming took 0 bases from V and 4 from J; bases not matched to a gene: 6. Germline V lookup: CDR1 GTSNPN, CDR2 SVGIG (reference sequence). The CDR3 runs to 15 residues.

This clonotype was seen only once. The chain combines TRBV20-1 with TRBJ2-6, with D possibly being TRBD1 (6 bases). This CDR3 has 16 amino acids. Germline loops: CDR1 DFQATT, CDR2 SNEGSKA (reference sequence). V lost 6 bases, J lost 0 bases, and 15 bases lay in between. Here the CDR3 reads CSARGRGDSGANVLTF. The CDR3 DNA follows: TGCAGTGCCCGGGGCAGGGGAGACTCTGGGGCCAACGTCCTGACTTTC.